This T cell receptor (beta chain) emerged from a study of blood T cell repertoires in COVID-19. The ends were cut back, 5 bases at V and 2 bases at J, with 22 bases in the middle. The germline V gene encodes CDR1 SGHAT and CDR2 FQNNGV. The CDR3 spans 17 residues. Method: immunoSEQ multiplex PCR; TCRdb's copy keeps in-frame clones and lacks some. The data show 86,000 or so clones, with more than 75% seen just once and approximately 1.2% held by the top ten. Input material: peripheral blood. The chain carries TRBV11-2 and TRBJ2-7, with unresolved D. The receptor was isolated from a woman older than 75 with acute or convalescent COVID-19. CDR3 in amino acids: CASSSQPPRQRTYEQYF. CDR3 nucleotide sequence: TGTGCCAGCAGCAGCCAACCCCCTAGGCAACGTACCTACGAGCAGTACTTC. Looking up the rest from reference TRBV11-2 and TRBJ2-7 gives the full variable domain: EAGVAQSPRYKIIEKRQSVAFWCNPISGHATLYWYQQILGQGPKLLIQFQNNGVVDDSQLPKDRFSAERLKGVDSTLKIQPAKLEDSAVYLCASSSQPPRQRTYEQYFGPGTRLTVT.